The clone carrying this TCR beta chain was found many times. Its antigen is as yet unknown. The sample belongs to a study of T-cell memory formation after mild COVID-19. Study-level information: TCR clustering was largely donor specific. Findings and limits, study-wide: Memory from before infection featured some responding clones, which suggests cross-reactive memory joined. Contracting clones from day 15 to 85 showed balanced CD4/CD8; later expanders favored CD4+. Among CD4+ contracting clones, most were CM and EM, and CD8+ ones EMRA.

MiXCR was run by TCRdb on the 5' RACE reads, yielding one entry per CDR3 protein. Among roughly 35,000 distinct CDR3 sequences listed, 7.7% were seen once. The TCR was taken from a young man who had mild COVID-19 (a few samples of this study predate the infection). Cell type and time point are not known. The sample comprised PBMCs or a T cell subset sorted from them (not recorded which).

CDR3 residues: CASSWTGRTGELFF. CDR3 nucleotides: TGTGCCAGCAGTTGGACAGGGAGGACCGGGGAGCTGTTTTTT. The chain couples TRBV7-2 to TRBJ2-2; TRBD1 matches 8 bases. Trimming cost V 6 bases and J 5 bases; bases outside gene matches: 5. The germline gives CDR1 SGHTA, CDR2 FQGNSA. This CDR3 spans 14 amino acids.